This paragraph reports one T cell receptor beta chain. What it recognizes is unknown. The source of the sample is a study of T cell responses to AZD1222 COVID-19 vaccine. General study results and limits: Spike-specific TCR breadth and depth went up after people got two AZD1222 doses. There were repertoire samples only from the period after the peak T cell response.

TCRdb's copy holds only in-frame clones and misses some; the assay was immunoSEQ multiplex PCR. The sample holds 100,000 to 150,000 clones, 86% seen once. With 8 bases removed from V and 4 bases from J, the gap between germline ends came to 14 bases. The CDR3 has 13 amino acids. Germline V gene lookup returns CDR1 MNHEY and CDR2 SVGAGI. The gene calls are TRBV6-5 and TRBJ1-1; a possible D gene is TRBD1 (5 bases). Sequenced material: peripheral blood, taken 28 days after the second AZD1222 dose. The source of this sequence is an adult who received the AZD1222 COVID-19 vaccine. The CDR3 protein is CASRRGGTTEAFF. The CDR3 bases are TGTGCCAGCCGTCGGGGGGGTACCACTGAAGCTTTCTTT.